This T cell receptor beta chain was identified during a study of radiotherapy plus CTLA-4 blockade in lung cancer (dated by TCRdb to about 2018). Describing the broader study: Among enrolled patients, about 17% had an objective response and 25% to 35% reached disease control.

In this study, focal radiation therapy paired with CTLA-4 blockade (ipilimumab) was tested in patients who had chemo-refractory metastatic non-small-cell lung cancer. Library generation was performed with the immunoSEQ multiplex PCR assay. TCRdb holds this immuneACCESS table with in-frame rearrangements only. Some clones are missing; in checked studies, unresolved V genes explain under half, and the rest has no known cause. In this sample the table shows some 110,000 clones, 81% of which occur a single time. 3.3% of the sample lies in the top ten. V is shortened by 1 base, J by 5 bases, and the region joining them spans 14 bases. Per the germline V gene, SQVTM is the CDR1 and ANQGSEA is the CDR2. The CDR3 holds 14 amino acids from the cysteine to the phenylalanine. Here the CDR3 DNA is all that survives: 42 bases in frame from base 1. Comments on this clone: Its antigen target is currently unknown. Qualities for individual bases were not recorded, and no much larger clone is one base off.

Findings and caveats that apply to the study as a whole: After treatment with radiotherapy and ipilimumab, TCR clones that originated in tumors expanded in peripheral blood. The strongest predictors of response, as reported, were early dynamic changes in blood T cell clones along with a rise in serum interferon-beta after radiation.

This specimen was peripheral blood, taken from a patient treated with radiotherapy plus ipilimumab. The TCR comes from a human donor with non-small cell lung cancer that progressed on radiotherapy plus ipilimumab. Some clones in this sample may be carry-over from other donors' samples. The chain links TRBV29-1 with TRBJ1-1; no confident D gene assignment can be made. Here the CDR3 is given as CSVEVAGIGTEAFF. Here is the DNA: TGCAGCGTTGAAGTCGCGGGCATTGGTACTGAAGCTTTCTTT. With the portions outside the CDR3 filled from the reference TRBV29-1 and TRBJ1-1 genes, the complete variable region becomes SAVISQKPSRDICQRGTSLTIQCQVDSQVTMMFWYRQQPGQSLTLIATANQGSEATYESGFVIDKFPISRPNLTFSTLTVSNMSPEDSSIYLCSVEVAGIGTEAFFGQGTRLTVV.